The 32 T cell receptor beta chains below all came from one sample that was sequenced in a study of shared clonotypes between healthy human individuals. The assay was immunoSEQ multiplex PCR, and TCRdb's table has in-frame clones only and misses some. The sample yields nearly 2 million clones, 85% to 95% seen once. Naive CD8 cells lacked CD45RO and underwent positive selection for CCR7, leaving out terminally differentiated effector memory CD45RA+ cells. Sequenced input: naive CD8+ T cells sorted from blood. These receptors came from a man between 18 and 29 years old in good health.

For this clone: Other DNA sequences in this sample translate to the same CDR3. In nucleotides, the CDR3 is TGTGCCAGCAGCGTAGAGGACAGTACCTACGAGCAGTACTTC. This sequence encodes CASSVEDSTYEQYF. The rearrangement joins TRBV9 to TRBJ2-7, with D possibly matching TRBD1 (6 bases). Germline CDR1 is SGDLS and CDR2 is YYNGEE. Trimming cost V 0 bases and J 2 bases, with 9 bases left between them. The CDR3 contains 14 residues.

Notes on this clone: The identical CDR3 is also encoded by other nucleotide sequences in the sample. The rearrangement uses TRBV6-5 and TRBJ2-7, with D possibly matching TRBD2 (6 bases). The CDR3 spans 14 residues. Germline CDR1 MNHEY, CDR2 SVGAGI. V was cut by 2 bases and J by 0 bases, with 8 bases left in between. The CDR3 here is CASSYGGASYEQYF. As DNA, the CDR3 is TGTGCCAGCAGTTACGGCGGGGCCTCCTACGAGCAGTACTTC.

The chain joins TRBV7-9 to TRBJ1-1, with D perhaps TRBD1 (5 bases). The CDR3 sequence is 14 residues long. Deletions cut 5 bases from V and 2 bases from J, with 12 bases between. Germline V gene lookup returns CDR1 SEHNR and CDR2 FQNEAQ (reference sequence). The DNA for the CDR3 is TGTGCCAGCAGCCCGGGACCTCTCAACACTGAAGCTTTCTTT. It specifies CASSPGPLNTEAFF. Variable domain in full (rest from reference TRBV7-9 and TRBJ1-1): DTGVSQNPRHKITKRGQNVTFRCDPISEHNRLYWYRQTLGQGPEFLTYFQNEAQLEKSRLLSDRFSAERPKGSFSTLEIQRTEQGDSAMYLCASSPGPLNTEAFFGQGTRLTVV.

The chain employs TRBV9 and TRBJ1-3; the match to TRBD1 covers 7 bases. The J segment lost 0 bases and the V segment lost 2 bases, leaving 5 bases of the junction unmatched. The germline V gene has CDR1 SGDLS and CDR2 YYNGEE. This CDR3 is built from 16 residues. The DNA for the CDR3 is TGTGCCAGCAGCGTGGGGACAGTCGTCTCTGGAAACACCATATATTTT. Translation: CASSVGTVVSGNTIYF.

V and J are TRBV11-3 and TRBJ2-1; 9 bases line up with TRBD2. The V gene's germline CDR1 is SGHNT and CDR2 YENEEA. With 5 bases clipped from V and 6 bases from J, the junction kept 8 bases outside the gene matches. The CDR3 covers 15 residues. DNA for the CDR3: TGTGCCAGCAGCCTAGGACTAGCGCTGTTCAATGAGCAGTTCTTC. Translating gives CASSLGLALFNEQFF.

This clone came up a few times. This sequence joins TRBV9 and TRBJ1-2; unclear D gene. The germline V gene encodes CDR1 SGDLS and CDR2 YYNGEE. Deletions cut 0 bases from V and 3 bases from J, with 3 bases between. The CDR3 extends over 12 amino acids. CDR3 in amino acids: CASSVDHYGYTF. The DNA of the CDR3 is TGTGCCAGCAGCGTAGATCACTATGGCTACACCTTC.

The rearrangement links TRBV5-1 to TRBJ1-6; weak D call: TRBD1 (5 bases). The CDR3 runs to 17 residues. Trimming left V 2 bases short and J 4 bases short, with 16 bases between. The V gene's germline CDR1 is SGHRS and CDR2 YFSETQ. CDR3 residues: CASSFEETAAYNSPLHF. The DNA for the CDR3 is TGCGCCAGCAGCTTTGAAGAGACAGCCGCTTATAATTCACCCCTCCACTTT.

Here the CDR3 reads CASSSDDREQYF. DNA for the CDR3: TGCGCCAGCAGCTCGGACGACCGCGAGCAGTACTTC. The rearrangement uses TRBV5-1 and TRBJ2-7; D not certain. V was pared by 3 bases and J by 6 bases, with 10 bases between. The CDR3 totals 12 residues. Per germline, CDR1 SGHRS and CDR2 YFSETQ.

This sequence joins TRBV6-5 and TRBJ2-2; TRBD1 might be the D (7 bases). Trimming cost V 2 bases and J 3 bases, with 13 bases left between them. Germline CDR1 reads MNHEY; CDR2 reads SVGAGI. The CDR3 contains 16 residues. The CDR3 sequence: CASSYGGGADTGELFF. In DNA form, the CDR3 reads TGTGCCAGCAGTTACGGAGGGGGCGCAGACACCGGGGAGCTGTTTTTT.

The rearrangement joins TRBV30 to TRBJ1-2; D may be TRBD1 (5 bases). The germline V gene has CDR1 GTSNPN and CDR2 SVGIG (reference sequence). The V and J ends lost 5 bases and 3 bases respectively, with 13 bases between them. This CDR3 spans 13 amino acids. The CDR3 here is CAWGVGTYYGYTF. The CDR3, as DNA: TGTGCCTGGGGGGTGGGGACCTACTATGGCTACACCTTC.

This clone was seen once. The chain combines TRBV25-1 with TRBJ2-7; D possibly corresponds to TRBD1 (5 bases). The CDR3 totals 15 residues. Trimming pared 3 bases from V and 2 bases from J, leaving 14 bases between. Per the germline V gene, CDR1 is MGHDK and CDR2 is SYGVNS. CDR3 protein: CASSEGDSVAYEQYF. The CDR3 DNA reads TGTGCCAGCAGTGAGGGCGACAGTGTAGCCTACGAGCAGTACTTC.

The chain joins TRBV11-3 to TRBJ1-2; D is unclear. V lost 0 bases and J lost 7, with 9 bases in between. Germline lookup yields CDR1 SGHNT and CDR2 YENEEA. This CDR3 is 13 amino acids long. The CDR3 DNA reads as TGTGCCAGCAGCTTAGATCGGGGTGGTGGCTACACCTTC. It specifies CASSLDRGGGYTF.

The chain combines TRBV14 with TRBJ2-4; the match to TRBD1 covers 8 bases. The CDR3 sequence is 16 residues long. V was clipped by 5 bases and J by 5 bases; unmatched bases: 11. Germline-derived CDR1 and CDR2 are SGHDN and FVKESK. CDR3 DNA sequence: TGTGCCAGCAGCTCCCCGGCGGACAGGGCTCAAAACATTCAGTACTTC. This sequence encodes CASSSPADRAQNIQYF.

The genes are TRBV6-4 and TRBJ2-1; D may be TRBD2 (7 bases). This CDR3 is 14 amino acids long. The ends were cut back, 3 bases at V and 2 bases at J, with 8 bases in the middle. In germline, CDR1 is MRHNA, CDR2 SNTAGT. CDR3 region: CASSEGGAYNEQFF. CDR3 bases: TGTGCCAGCAGTGAAGGGGGGGCCTACAATGAGCAGTTCTTC.

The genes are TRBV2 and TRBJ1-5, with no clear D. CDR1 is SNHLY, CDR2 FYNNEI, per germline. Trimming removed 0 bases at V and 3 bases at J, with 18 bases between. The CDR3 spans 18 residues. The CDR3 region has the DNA TGTGCCAGCAGTGAAGCGCCCCCAGCGATCCCCCCCAATCAGCCCCAGCATTTT. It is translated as CASSEAPPAIPPNQPQHF.

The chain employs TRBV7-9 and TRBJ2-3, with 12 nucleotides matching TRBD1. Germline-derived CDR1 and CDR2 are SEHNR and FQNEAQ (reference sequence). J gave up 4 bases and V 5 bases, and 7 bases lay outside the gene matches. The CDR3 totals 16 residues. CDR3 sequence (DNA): TGTGCCAGCAGCGCGGGACAGGGGGCTTTCTCAGATACGCAGTATTTT. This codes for CASSAGQGAFSDTQYF.

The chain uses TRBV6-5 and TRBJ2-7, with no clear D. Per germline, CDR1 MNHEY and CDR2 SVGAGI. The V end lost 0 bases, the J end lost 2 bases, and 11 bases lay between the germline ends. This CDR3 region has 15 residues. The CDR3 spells CASSYSWAGAYEQYF. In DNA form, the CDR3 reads TGTGCCAGCAGTTACTCTTGGGCAGGCGCCTACGAGCAGTACTTC.

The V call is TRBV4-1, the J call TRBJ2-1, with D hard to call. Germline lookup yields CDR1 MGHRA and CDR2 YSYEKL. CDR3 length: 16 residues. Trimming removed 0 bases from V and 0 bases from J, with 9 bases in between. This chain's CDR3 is CASSQDERNSYNEQFF. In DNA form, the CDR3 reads TGCGCCAGCAGCCAAGATGAGAGAAACTCCTACAATGAGCAGTTCTTC.

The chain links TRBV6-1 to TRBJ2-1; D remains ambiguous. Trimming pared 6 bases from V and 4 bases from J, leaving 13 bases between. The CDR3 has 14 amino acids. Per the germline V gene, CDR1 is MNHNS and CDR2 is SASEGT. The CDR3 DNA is TGTGCCAGCAGGGTCAGCCAGACTTACAATGAGCAGTTCTTC. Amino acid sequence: CASRVSQTYNEQFF.

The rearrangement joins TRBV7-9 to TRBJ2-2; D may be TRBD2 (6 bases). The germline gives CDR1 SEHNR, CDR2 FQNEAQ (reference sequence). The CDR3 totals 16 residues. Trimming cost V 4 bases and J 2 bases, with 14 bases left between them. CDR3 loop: CASSSPGVSNTGELFF. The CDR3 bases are TGTGCCAGCAGCTCACCGGGGGTTTCAAACACCGGGGAGCTGTTTTTT.

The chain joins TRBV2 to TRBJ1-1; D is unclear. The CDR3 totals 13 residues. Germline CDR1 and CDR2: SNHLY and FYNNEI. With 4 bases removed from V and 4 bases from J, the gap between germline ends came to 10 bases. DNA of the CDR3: TGTGCCAGCAGTGCCGGACGGGCCACTGAAGCTTTCTTT. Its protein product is CASSAGRATEAFF.

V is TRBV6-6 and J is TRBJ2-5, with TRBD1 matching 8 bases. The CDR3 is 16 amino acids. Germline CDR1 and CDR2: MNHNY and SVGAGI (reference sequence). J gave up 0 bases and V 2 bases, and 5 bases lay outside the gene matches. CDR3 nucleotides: TGTGCCAGCAGTTACGCCGCGGACAGGGACCAAGAGACCCAGTACTTC. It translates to CASSYAADRDQETQYF.

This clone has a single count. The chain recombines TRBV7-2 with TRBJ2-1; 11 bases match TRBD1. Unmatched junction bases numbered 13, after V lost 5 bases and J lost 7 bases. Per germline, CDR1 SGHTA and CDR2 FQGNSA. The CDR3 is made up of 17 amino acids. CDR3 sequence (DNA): TGTGCCAGCAGCCACCCCCGGACAGGGGGCTATAGGAATGAGCAGTTCTTC. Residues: CASSHPRTGGYRNEQFF.

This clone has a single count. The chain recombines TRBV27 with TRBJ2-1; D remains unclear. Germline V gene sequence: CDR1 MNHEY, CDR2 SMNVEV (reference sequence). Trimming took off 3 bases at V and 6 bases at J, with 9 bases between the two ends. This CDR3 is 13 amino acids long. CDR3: CASSFSAFNEQFF. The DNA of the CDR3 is TGTGCCAGCAGTTTTAGTGCGTTCAATGAGCAGTTCTTC.

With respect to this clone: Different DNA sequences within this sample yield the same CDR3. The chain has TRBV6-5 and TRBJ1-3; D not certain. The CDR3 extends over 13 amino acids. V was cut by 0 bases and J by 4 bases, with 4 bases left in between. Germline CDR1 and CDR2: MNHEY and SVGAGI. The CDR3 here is CASSYSGGNTIYF. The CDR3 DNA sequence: TGTGCCAGCAGTTACTCCGGAGGAAACACCATATATTTT.

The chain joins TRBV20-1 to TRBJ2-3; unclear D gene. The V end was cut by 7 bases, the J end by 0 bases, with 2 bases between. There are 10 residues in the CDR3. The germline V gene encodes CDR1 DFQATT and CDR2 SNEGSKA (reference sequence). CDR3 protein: CSVSTDTQYF. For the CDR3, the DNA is TGCAGTGTTAGCACAGATACGCAGTATTTT.

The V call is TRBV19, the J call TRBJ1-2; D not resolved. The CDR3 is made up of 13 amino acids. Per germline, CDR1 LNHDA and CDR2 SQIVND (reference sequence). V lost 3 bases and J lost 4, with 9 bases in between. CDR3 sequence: CASSMAALYGYTF. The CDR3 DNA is TGTGCCAGTAGTATGGCGGCCCTCTATGGCTACACCTTC.

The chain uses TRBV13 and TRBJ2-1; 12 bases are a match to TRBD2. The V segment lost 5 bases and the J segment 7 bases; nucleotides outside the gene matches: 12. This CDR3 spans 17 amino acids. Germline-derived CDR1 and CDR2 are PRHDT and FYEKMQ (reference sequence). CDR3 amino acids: CASSLGLAGIMRNEQFF. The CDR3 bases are TGTGCCAGCAGCCTCGGACTAGCGGGGATTATGCGGAATGAGCAGTTCTTC.

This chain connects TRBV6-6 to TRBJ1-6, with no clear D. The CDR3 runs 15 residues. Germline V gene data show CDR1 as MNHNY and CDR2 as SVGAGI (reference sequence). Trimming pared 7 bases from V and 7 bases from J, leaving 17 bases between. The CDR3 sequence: CASTSAGLENSPLHF. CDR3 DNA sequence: TGTGCCAGCACCTCAGCAGGACTGGAGAATTCACCCCTCCACTTT.

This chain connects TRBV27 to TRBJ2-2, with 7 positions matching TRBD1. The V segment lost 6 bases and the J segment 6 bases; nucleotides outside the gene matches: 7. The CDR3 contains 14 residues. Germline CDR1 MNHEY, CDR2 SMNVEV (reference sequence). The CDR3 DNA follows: TGTGCCAGCAGCTTCGGGACAGCCCCCGGGGAGCTGTTTTTT. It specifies CASSFGTAPGELFF.

Here the CDR3 DNA reads TGTGCCAGCACCCATGAGGGGGCGCGGGGCACTGAAGCTTTCTTT. Protein sequence: CASTHEGARGTEAFF. V usage is TRBV28 and J usage is TRBJ1-1, with 7 bases that match TRBD1. J gave up 4 bases and V 7 bases, and 12 bases lay outside the gene matches. This CDR3 is built from 15 residues. CDR1 MDHEN and CDR2 SYDVKM come from the germline V gene. Variable domain in full (rest from reference TRBV28 and TRBJ1-1): DVKVTQSSRYLVKRTGEKVFLECVQDMDHENMFWYRQDPGLGLRLIYFSYDVKMKEKGDIPEGYSVSREKKERFSLILESASTNQTSMYLCASTHEGARGTEAFFGQGTRLTVV.

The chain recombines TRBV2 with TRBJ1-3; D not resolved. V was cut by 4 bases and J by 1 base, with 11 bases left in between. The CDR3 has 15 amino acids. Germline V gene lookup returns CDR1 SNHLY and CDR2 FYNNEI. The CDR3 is CASSGGTDSGNTIYF. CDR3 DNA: TGTGCCAGCAGTGGAGGAACTGATTCTGGAAACACCATATATTTT.